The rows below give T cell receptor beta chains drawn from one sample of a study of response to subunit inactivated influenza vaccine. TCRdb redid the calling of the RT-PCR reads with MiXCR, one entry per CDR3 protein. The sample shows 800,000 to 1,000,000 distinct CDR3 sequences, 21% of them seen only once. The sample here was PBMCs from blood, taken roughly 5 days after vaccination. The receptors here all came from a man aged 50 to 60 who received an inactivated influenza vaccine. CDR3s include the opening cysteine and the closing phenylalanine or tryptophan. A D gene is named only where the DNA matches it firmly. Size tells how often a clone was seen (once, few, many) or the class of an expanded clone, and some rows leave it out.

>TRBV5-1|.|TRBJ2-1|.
TGCGCCAGCAGCTTGGAGCGGGCAGGCACTAGCTCCTACAATGAGCAGTTCTTC
CASSLERAGTSSYNEQFF
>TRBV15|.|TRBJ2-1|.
TGTGCCACCAGCAGTACAGCGAGTGCGCAGTTCTTC
CATSSTASAQFF
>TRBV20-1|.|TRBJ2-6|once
TGCAGTGCTAGATATCGCTCTGGGGCCAACGTCCTGACTTTC
CSARYRSGANVLTF
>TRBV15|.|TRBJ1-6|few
TGTGCCACCAGCAGAGATTATTCACCCCTCCACTTT
CATSRDYSPLHF
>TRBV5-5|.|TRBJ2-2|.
TGTGCCAGCAGCTTGGAGACAGGAAGGAACACCGGGGAGCTGTTTTTT
CASSLETGRNTGELFF
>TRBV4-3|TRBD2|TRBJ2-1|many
TGCGCCAGCAGCCACGAAGTCGGCGGGAGTCCCAATGAGCAGTTCTTC
CASSHEVGGSPNEQFF
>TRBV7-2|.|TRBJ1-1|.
TGTGCCAGCAGCCCCCAAGCCGGGACGGGGACTGAAGCTTTCTTT
CASSPQAGTGTEAFF
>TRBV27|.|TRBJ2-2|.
TGTGCCAGCAGTTTTGGACTTGACGGCACCGGGGAGCTGTTTTTT
CASSFGLDGTGELFF
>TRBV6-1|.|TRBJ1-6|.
TGTGCCAGCGCCTACGGGGGAAATAATTCACCCCTCCACTTT
CASAYGGNNSPLHF
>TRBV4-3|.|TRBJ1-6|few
TGCGCCAGCAGCCAAGAGAGCAGGGCTTATAATTCACCCCTCCACTTT
CASSQESRAYNSPLHF
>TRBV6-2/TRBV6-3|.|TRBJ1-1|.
TGTGCCAGCAGCTCCCCAGGACAGATGAACACTGAAGCTTTCTTT
CASSSPGQMNTEAFF
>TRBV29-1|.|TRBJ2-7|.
TGCAGCGTCCGCGCAACCTACGAGCAGTACTTC
CSVRATYEQYF
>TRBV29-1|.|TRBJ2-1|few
TGCAGCGCCCTCCAGGGAATTAAGGTCTTC
CSALQGIKVF
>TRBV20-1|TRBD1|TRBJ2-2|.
TGCAGTGCTAGAAACTCGCGGACAGGGGGTGGTACCGGGGAGCTGTTTTTT
CSARNSRTGGGTGELFF
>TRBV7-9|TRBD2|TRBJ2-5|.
TGTGCCAGCAGTCCTCCAATGACTAGCGGGGGCAGATATTACTTC
CASSPPMTSGGRYYF
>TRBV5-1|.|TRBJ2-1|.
TGCGCCAGCAGCTTGGAATCGGGCGGAGACTACAATGAGCAGTTCTTC
CASSLESGGDYNEQFF
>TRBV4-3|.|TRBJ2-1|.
TGCGCCAGCAGCCAAGATGGGGCAGGGCTGGGCTACAATGAGCAGTTCTTC
CASSQDGAGLGYNEQFF
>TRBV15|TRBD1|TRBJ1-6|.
TGTGCCACCAGCAGAGCGGACAGGGGCCGCCTCAATAATTCACCCCTCCACTTT
CATSRADRGRLNNSPLHF
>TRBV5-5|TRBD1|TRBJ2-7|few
TGTGCCAGCAGCTGGGGACAGGGAGTCAACGAGCAGTACTTC
CASSWGQGVNEQYF
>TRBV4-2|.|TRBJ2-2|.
TGTGCCAGCAGCCAAGCGGGGTCTCACACCGGGGAGCTGTTTTTT
CASSQAGSHTGELFF
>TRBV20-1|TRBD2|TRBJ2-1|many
TGCAGTGCTAGGTTTAGCGGGAGGGGGAGCTCCTACAATGAGCAGTTCTTC
CSARFSGRGSSYNEQFF
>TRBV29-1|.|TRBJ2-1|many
TGCAGCGTTGAGAGGGCTCTCGGAGAGCAGTTCTTC
CSVERALGEQFF
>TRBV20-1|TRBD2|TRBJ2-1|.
TGCAGTGCTAGTCCCAGCGGGAGGGGGGGTGAGCAGTTCTTC
CSASPSGRGGEQFF
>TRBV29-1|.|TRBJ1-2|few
TGCAGCGTTGACACGTTGGGCTATGGCTACACCTTC
CSVDTLGYGYTF
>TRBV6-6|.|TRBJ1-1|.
TGTGCCAGCAGTGCGGGGATGGCTGAAGCTTTCTTT
CASSAGMAEAFF
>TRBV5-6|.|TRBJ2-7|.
TGTGCCAGCAGCTTGGGAGTGCCGGGGTACGAGCAGTACTTC
CASSLGVPGYEQYF
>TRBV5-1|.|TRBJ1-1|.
TGCGCCAGCAGCCCAGGACTTCACGGGGTGGACACTGAAGCTTTCTTT
CASSPGLHGVDTEAFF
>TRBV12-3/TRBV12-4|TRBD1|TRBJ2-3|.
TGTGCCAGCAGCCACCCAGGGGGTACGCAGTATTTT
CASSHPGGTQYF
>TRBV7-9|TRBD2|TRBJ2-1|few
TGTGCCAGCAGCTTAGGCCTAGCGGGAGCAAGGTACAATGAGCAGTTCTTC
CASSLGLAGARYNEQFF
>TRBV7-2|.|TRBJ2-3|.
TGTGCCAGCAGCCATGGGACCACAGATACGCAGTATTTT
CASSHGTTDTQYF
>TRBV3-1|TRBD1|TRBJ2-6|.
TGTGCCAGCACAGACAGGGTTGTAACTGGGGCCAACGTCCTGACTTTC
CASTDRVVTGANVLTF
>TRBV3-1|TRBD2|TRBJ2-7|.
TGTGCCAGCAGCCAATCTGGACTAGCGGGACACTACGAGCAGTACTTC
CASSQSGLAGHYEQYF
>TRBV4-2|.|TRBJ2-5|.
TGTGCCAGCAGCCCTTCCTCAGTGGAGGGCCAAGAGACCCAGTACTTC
CASSPSSVEGQETQYF
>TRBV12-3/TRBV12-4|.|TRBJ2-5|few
TGTGCCAGCAGTTTAGAAGGGCTTCGGGGGACCCAGTACTTC
CASSLEGLRGTQYF
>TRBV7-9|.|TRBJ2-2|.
TGTGCCAGCAGCCTCCAGCCTGGACCCACCGGGGAGCTGTTTTTT
CASSLQPGPTGELFF
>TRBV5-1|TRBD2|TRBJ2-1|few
TGCGCCAGCAGCTTGGATGCTAGCGGGATCCACTACAATGAGCAGTTCTTC
CASSLDASGIHYNEQFF
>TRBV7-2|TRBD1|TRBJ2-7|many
TGCGCCAGCAGCCGGGACAGAAACTCCTACGAGCAGTACTTC
CASSRDRNSYEQYF
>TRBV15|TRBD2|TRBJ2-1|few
TGTGCCACCAGCGGACTAGCGGGAGCCAATGAGCAGTTCTTC
CATSGLAGANEQFF
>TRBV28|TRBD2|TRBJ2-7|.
TGTGCCAGCAGTCCACCACTAGCGGGAGGGCCCTACGAGCAGTACTTC
CASSPPLAGGPYEQYF
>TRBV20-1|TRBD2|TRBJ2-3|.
TGCAGTGCTATCCCGGGACTAGCGGGAGGTTTCACAGATACGCAGTATTTT
CSAIPGLAGGFTDTQYF
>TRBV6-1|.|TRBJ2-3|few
TGTGCCAGCAGGACTCTATGGAACACAGATACGCAGTATTTT
CASRTLWNTDTQYF
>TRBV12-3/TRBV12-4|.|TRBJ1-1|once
TGTGCCAGCAGTAACGTCCCCCAGGACACTGAAGCTTTCTTT
CASSNVPQDTEAFF
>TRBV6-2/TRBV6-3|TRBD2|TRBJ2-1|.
TGTGCCAGCAGTTACAGACAGGGACTAGCGGGAGGGCCTAGCACTGAGCAGTTCTTC
CASSYRQGLAGGPSTEQFF
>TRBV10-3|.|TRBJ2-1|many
TGTGCCATCAGTGAGGCCACGGGGTTAGGGAATGAGCAGTTCTTC
CAISEATGLGNEQFF
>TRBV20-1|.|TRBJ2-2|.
TGCAGTGCTAGAGAAGAAACCGGGGAGCTGTTTTTT
CSAREETGELFF